The 3 T cell receptor beta chains presented below share a single source sample, sequenced in a study of T cells after yellow fever vaccination. TCRdb independently ran MiXCR on the 5' RACE reads; one entry per CDR3 protein. Of approximately 250,000 distinct CDR3 sequences listed, more than 3.5% are singletons. The source material was PBMCs, sampled 15 days after the yellow fever booster vaccination. These TCRs come from a man younger than 35 who received the YFV17D yellow fever vaccine.

The rearrangement links TRBV4-1 to TRBJ1-6; tentative D call: TRBD1 (6 bases). V lost 0 bases, J lost 17 bases, and 14 bases lay in between. This CDR3 is 13 amino acids long. The V gene's germline CDR1 is MGHRA and CDR2 YSYEKL. CDR3 DNA sequence: TGCGCCAGCAGCCAAGACGGGACACGGGCAGTCCACTTT. This gives the protein CASSQDGTRAVHF.

In this sample, this clonotype turned up many times. The rearrangement uses TRBV7-3 and TRBJ2-1; perhaps D is TRBD1 or TRBD2 (6 bases each). V was clipped by 2 bases and J by 2 bases, with 13 bases between them. This CDR3 comprises 16 residues. The germline CDR1 and CDR2 sequences are SGHTA and FQGTGA. The CDR3 reads CASSLLSGAPYNEQFF. The DNA of the CDR3 is TGTGCCAGCAGCTTACTGTCGGGGGCCCCCTACAATGAGCAGTTCTTC. Full variable domain (missing parts from reference TRBV7-3 and TRBJ2-1): GAGVSQTPSNKVTEKGKYVELRCDPISGHTALYWYRQSLGQGPEFLIYFQGTGAADDSGLPNDRFFAVRPEGSVSTLKIQRTERGDSAVYLCASSLLSGAPYNEQFFGPGTRLTVL.

The sample holds many counts of this clonotype. The chain links TRBV28 to TRBJ1-4, with 7 bases that match TRBD1. This CDR3 spans 15 amino acids. The V gene end was trimmed by 5 bases and the J gene end by 8 bases; junction bases not matched to a gene: 11. Germline V gene sequence: CDR1 MDHEN, CDR2 SYDVKM. The CDR3 region is CASSLHRGWEEKLFF. The CDR3, as DNA: TGTGCCAGCAGTCTACACAGGGGTTGGGAAGAAAAACTGTTTTTT. The variable domain in full, completed from reference TRBV28 and TRBJ1-4, reads DVKVTQSSRYLVKRTGEKVFLECVQDMDHENMFWYRQDPGLGLRLIYFSYDVKMKEKGDIPEGYSVSREKKERFSLILESASTNQTSMYLCASSLHRGWEEKLFFGSGTQLSVL.